Presented here are 20 T cell receptor beta chains from one specimen sequenced in a study of T cells in Graves' hyperthyroidism and ophthalmopathy. Authors of the study amplified TCR beta CDR3 regions from RNA transcripts. An initial round of RT-PCR targeting the TCR CDR3 relied on the HTBI primer set. TCRdb fed the multiplex PCR reads into MiXCR, producing one record per CDR3 protein. This sample has under 200,000 distinct CDR3 sequences, with 9.4% found just once. Sequencing was performed on blood. Receptor source: a woman between 18 and 29 years old with Graves' hyperthyroidism that later progressed to Graves' ophthalmopathy.

This clonotype was observed many times. This rearrangement joins TRBV20-1 to TRBJ2-7; D call uncertain. Germline V gene sequence: CDR1 DFQATT, CDR2 SNEGSKA (reference sequence). The CDR3 spans 13 residues. V was clipped by 1 base and J by 4 bases, with 11 bases between them. CDR3 sequence: CSARGQVEYEQYF. The DNA of the CDR3 is TGCAGTGCTAGAGGGCAGGTAGAATACGAGCAGTACTTC.

This clonotype was counted a few times. The rearrangement joins TRBV29-1 to TRBJ1-2; D remains unclear. CDR1 and CDR2 from the germline V gene are SQVTM and ANQGSEA. V gave up 7 bases and J gave up 4 bases, with 19 bases separating them. The CDR3 contains 14 residues. The CDR3 sequence: CSAKGWGNLYGYTF. The DNA for the CDR3 is TGCAGCGCAAAAGGGTGGGGTAATCTCTATGGCTACACCTTC. The whole variable domain, filled in from reference TRBV29-1 and TRBJ1-2, reads SAVISQKPSRDICQRGTSLTIQCQVDSQVTMMFWYRQQPGQSLTLIATANQGSEATYESGFVIDKFPISRPNLTFSTLTVSNMSPEDSSIYLCSAKGWGNLYGYTFGSGTRLTVV.

This clonotype was counted many times. The chain joins TRBV7-2 to TRBJ1-5, with a tentative D call TRBD1 (5 bases). CDR3 length: 19 amino acids. With 1 base removed from V and 7 bases from J, the gap between germline ends came to 26 bases. Germline assignment: CDR1 SGHTA and CDR2 FQGNSA. The CDR3 loop is CASSLGTLGGGRARQPQHF. CDR3 sequence (DNA): TGTGCCAGCAGCTTAGGGACATTAGGCGGGGGGAGAGCTAGGCAGCCCCAGCATTTT.

This clonotype was observed many times. J is TRBJ1-2 and V is TRBV6-6; possibly TRBD1 for D (6 bases). The CDR3 consists of 19 residues. Trimming left V 2 bases short and J 11 bases short, with 33 bases between. Germline V gene sequence: CDR1 MNHNY, CDR2 SVGAGI (reference sequence). The CDR3 is CASSYLRPDRHDRDPGYTF. CDR3 sequence (DNA): TGTGCCAGCAGTTACCTGCGACCGGACAGACATGACCGGGATCCTGGGTACACCTTC.

The chain joins TRBV9 to TRBJ2-7, with D tentatively TRBD2 (5 bases). V lost 0 bases and J lost 0, with 10 bases in between. In germline, CDR1 is SGDLS, CDR2 YYNGEE. There are 15 residues in the CDR3. The CDR3 DNA reads TGTGCCAGCAGCGTAGATCCGGGGAGCTCCTACGAGCAGTACTTC. It is translated as CASSVDPGSSYEQYF. Looking up the rest from reference TRBV9 and TRBJ2-7 gives the full variable domain: DSGVTQTPKHLITATGQRVTLRCSPRSGDLSVYWYQQSLDQGLQFLIQYYNGEERAKGNILERFSAQQFPDLHSELNLSSLELGDSALYFCASSVDPGSSYEQYFGPGTRLTVT.

About this clonotype: One end of the junction fails to match germline, which may point to a read error. The V gene is TRBV12-3 or TRBV12-4, the J gene TRBJ2-1; 9 nucleotides agree with TRBD1. The CDR3 covers 12 residues. The CDR3 DNA reads TGTGCCAGCAGTTCAGGGACAGGGAAAAGCATCTTC. It is translated as CASSSGTGKSIF.

This clonotype appeared many times. The rearrangement uses TRBV3-1 and TRBJ2-7; D is ambiguous. This CDR3 comprises 11 residues. V dropped 1 base and J dropped 6 bases, with 4 bases sitting between them. Germline V CDR1 and CDR2: LGHDT, YNNKEL (reference sequence). DNA of the CDR3: TGTGCCAGCAGCCAAGGGTTCGAGCAGTACTTC. Its translation is CASSQGFEQYF.

Ten or more counts support this clonotype. This chain links TRBV2 with TRBJ1-5; maybe TRBD1 (5 bases). V shed 4 bases and J shed 0 bases, with 13 bases lying between them. Germline CDR1 and CDR2: SNHLY and FYNNEI. The CDR3 loop spans 16 amino acids. The CDR3 loop is CASSAPGGYSNQPQHF. Written as DNA, the CDR3 is TGTGCCAGCAGTGCCCCCGGGGGTTATAGCAATCAGCCCCAGCATTTT.

This clonotype has ten or more counts. The chain carries TRBV28 and TRBJ2-2, with D maybe TRBD1 (6 bases). The V end lost 6 bases, the J end lost 5 bases, and 16 bases lay between the germline ends. CDR1 is MDHEN, CDR2 SYDVKM, per germline. The CDR3 extends over 15 amino acids. CDR3 loop: CASSSDRLGTGELFF. In DNA, the CDR3 is TGTGCCAGCAGCTCTGACAGGTTGGGTACCGGGGAGCTGTTTTTT.

This clonotype occurred many times. The V gene is TRBV2, the J gene TRBJ2-6; TRBD1 might be the D (6 bases). Germline CDR1 and CDR2: SNHLY and FYNNEI. This CDR3 spans 15 amino acids. Trimming removed 7 bases at V and 0 bases at J, with 10 bases between. The CDR3 DNA reads as TGTGCCAGCATTCAGGGGAGCTCTGGGGCCAACGTCCTGACTTTC. Protein sequence: CASIQGSSGANVLTF.

This clonotype was detected only once. The V and J genes are TRBV30 and TRBJ2-7, with TRBD2 matching 13 bases. Trimming removed 1 base from V and 6 bases from J; junction bases left unmatched: 3. The CDR3 totals 14 residues. Germline-derived CDR1 and CDR2 are GTSNPN and SVGIG (reference sequence). The CDR3 DNA is TGTGCCTGGAGTGAACTAGCGGGGGGGAGCGAGCAGTACTTC. Its protein product is CAWSELAGGSEQYF.

This clonotype was observed at least ten times. In DNA form, the CDR3 reads TGTGCCAGCAGCAACAGGGATGAGCAGTTCTTC. Its translation is CASSNRDEQFF. The chain couples TRBV5-4 to TRBJ2-1; D possibly corresponds to TRBD1 (6 bases). The V gene lost 4 bases and the J gene lost 8 bases, with 7 bases spanning the gap. This CDR3 has 11 residues. Germline CDR1 and CDR2: SGHNT and YYREEE (reference sequence).

The chain is built from TRBV3-1 and TRBJ2-3; 12 nucleotides align to TRBD2. Losses at the gene ends were 1 base for V and 4 bases for J; bases not matched to a gene: 0. This CDR3 spans 15 amino acids. Germline V lookup: CDR1 LGHDT, CDR2 YNNKEL (reference sequence). CDR3 in amino acids: CASSQGLAGADTQYF. CDR3 coding DNA: TGTGCCAGCAGCCAAGGACTAGCGGGAGCAGATACGCAGTATTTT.

This clonotype came up many times. The CDR3 DNA follows: TGTGCCAGCAGTGAACGTGCCGGGACACCGAACACTGAAGCTTTCTTT. Amino acid sequence: CASSERAGTPNTEAFF. The chain uses TRBV25-1 and TRBJ1-1, with D maybe TRBD1 (6 bases). This CDR3 has 16 amino acids. Germline V gene data show CDR1 as MGHDK and CDR2 as SYGVNS. Trimming took off 2 bases at V and 1 base at J, with 14 bases between the two ends.

This clonotype has at least ten counts. This rearrangement joins TRBV12-3 or TRBV12-4 to TRBJ2-7; TRBD2 might be the D (5 bases). The length of the CDR3 is 14 residues. V was pared by 8 bases and J by 0 bases, with 14 bases between. The CDR3 DNA is TGTGCCAGCGGACGGACTTACAGCTCCTACGAGCAGTACTTC. Translation: CASGRTYSSYEQYF.

In its sample, this clonotype was seen many times. The J gene is TRBJ2-2, the V gene TRBV28; tentatively, D is TRBD1 (5 bases). The CDR3 consists of 12 residues. Trimming removed 8 bases at V and 4 bases at J, with 8 bases between. Germline CDR1 is MDHEN and CDR2 is SYDVKM. The CDR3 is CASQGGTGELFF. CDR3 nucleotides: TGTGCCAGCCAGGGCGGCACCGGGGAGCTGTTTTTT.

This clonotype has just a few counts. The V and J genes are TRBV5-1 and TRBJ1-4; D remains unclear. The V gene's germline CDR1 is SGHRS and CDR2 YFSETQ. With 3 bases removed from V and 4 bases from J, the gap between germline ends came to 16 bases. The CDR3 spans 16 residues. DNA of the CDR3: TGCGCCAGCAGCTACTTACCCCGGGCGGGTAATGAAAAACTGTTTTTT. Translated, it gives CASSYLPRAGNEKLFF.

This clonotype was counted once. A much larger clone differs by one base, so this may be a read error. The chain links TRBV7-8 to TRBJ2-7; either TRBD1 or TRBD2 may supply D (5 bases each). Germline V CDR1 and CDR2: SGHVS, FQNEAQ. This CDR3 has 14 residues. The chain's CDR3 is CASGLAQGWDEQYF. The DNA of the CDR3 is TGTGCCAGCGGCTTAGCGCAGGGATGGGACGAGCAGTACTTC.

In its sample, this clonotype was seen a few times. A read error is possible here, since a much larger clone lies one base away. V and J are TRBV20-1 and TRBJ2-1; D unclear. The CDR3 has 13 amino acids. The V gene lost 5 bases and the J gene lost 5 bases, with 13 bases spanning the gap. The germline gives CDR1 DFQATT, CDR2 SNEGSKA (reference sequence). CDR3 region: CSAGESVHNEQFF. The CDR3 DNA sequence: TGCAGTGCTGGGGAAAGCGTACACAATGAGCAGTTCTTC.

At least ten counts were recorded for this clonotype. The rearrangement uses TRBV6-1 and TRBJ2-5; unclear D gene. CDR1 MNHNS and CDR2 SASEGT come from the germline V gene. The CDR3 runs to 13 residues. Trimming removed 2 bases at V and 5 bases at J, with 9 bases between. The CDR3 sequence: CASSERVWETQYF. In DNA form, the CDR3 reads TGTGCCAGCAGTGAACGGGTATGGGAGACCCAGTACTTC.